These T cell receptor beta chains were read from a single sample in a study of T-cell reconstitution after alpha-beta-depleted transplantation in children. MiXCR, applied by TCRdb to the PCR reads, yields one record per CDR3 protein. The sample includes about 310,000 distinct CDR3 sequences, approximately 23% of them seen just once. Sequenced material: PBMCs, mostly from graft donor cells, taken 180 days after TCRalphabeta/CD19-depleted stem cell transplant. The receptors come from a male patient between 5 and 17 years old who had a stem cell transplant for acute lymphoblastic leukemia, so the T cells may come from the graft donor. Each CDR3 is given with its conserved first and last residue. The order of the fields is clone size, D gene, J gene, V gene, CDR3 DNA, CDR3 protein. The D gene is left open where the match is weak. Part of the rows lack a size; the others show once, few, many or a class for expanded clones.

NA NA TRBJ2-7 TRBV29-1 TGCAGCGTTGGGCCTGACAGCCCCTACGAGCAGTACTTC CSVGPDSPYEQYF
many TRBD2 TRBJ2-7 TRBV12-3/TRBV12-4 TGTGCCAGCACCATACGGGGGGTACACTACGAGCAGTACTTC CASTIRGVHYEQYF
few NA TRBJ1-2 TRBV27 TGTGCCAGCAGTTGGGACCGGTTGGGGTCGGGCTACACCTTC CASSWDRLGSGYTF
few NA TRBJ2-7 TRBV7-9 TGTGCCAGCAGCTTAACAGAAACGGTCTACGAGCAGTACTTC CASSLTETVYEQYF
NA TRBD2 TRBJ2-1 TRBV5-1 TGCGCCAGCAGATCTGGGATTAGCGGGAGCCCTTCTGGAAATGAGCAGTTCTTC CASRSGISGSPSGNEQFF
few NA TRBJ2-1 TRBV15 TGTGCCACCAGCAGGGGGGGCCGGACTAGTATCTACAATGAGCAGTTCTTC CATSRGGRTSIYNEQFF
few TRBD1 TRBJ2-5 TRBV5-5 TGTGCCAGCAGCTTGGGGGGCACAGGGGGCAGGGAGACCCAGTACTTC CASSLGGTGGRETQYF
many NA TRBJ2-1 TRBV20-1 TGCAGTGGAATAGCCGGGGCCTACAATGAGCAGTTCTTC CSGIAGAYNEQFF
few TRBD2 TRBJ2-5 TRBV7-2 TGTGCCAGCAGCGGACGTAGCGGGAAAGAGACCCAGTACTTC CASSGRSGKETQYF
few NA TRBJ1-3 TRBV7-2 TGTGCCAGCAGCCCTCAACAGATCAACTCTGGAAACACCATATATTTT CASSPQQINSGNTIYF
once TRBD2 TRBJ2-1 TRBV4-1 TGCGCCAGCAGCCAAGATCCCCTTATAAGAAGGTGGACTAGCGGGAGACTTAAACCCAATGAGCAGTTCTTC CASSQDPLIRRWTSGRLKPNEQFF
NA TRBD1 TRBJ1-1 TRBV12-3/TRBV12-4 TGTGCCAGCAGTTCCCACTCCAGGGGGCGAGAAACTGAAGCTTTCTTT CASSSHSRGRETEAFF
NA TRBD2 TRBJ2-1 TRBV18 TGTGCCAGCTCACCCCCGGGACTAGCCTATGAGCAGTTCTTC CASSPPGLAYEQFF
NA NA TRBJ2-1 TRBV27 TGTGCCAGCAGTTTAGCTCCATCCTACTACAATGAGCAGTTCTTC CASSLAPSYYNEQFF
once TRBD2 TRBJ2-3 TRBV7-3 TGTGCCAGCAGCTTAGTCCCACTAGCGGGAACAGATACGCAGTATTTT CASSLVPLAGTDTQYF
NA NA TRBJ1-5 TRBV12-3/TRBV12-4 TGTGCCAGCAGTTTAGAGGGGCCCAATCAGCCCCAGCATTTT CASSLEGPNQPQHF
NA NA TRBJ2-1 TRBV11-3 TGTGCCAGCAGCTTAGGCTCGGAGGGTTACAATGAGCAGTTCTTC CASSLGSEGYNEQFF
few TRBD2 TRBJ2-7 TRBV7-3 TGTGCCAGCAGCTTAACGGGGACTAGCGGGGAGCAGTACTTC CASSLTGTSGEQYF
NA NA TRBJ1-2 TRBV4-1 TGCGCCAGCAGCCTCCCCGGTAGGAGGGAGCCCTTTAACTATGGCTACACCTTC CASSLPGRREPFNYGYTF
few TRBD2 TRBJ2-3 TRBV12-3/TRBV12-4 TGTGCCAGCAGTTTTAGTCTAGCGGGGGCAGATACGCAGTATTTT CASSFSLAGADTQYF
few NA TRBJ2-5 TRBV7-9 TGTGCCAGCAGCTTAGAGGTGGGAGGCGGAGAGACCCAGTACTTC CASSLEVGGGETQYF
few NA TRBJ1-1 TRBV5-1 TGCGCCAGCAGCTTGAGGGAGGTTGACACTGAAGCTTTCTTT CASSLREVDTEAFF
NA TRBD1 TRBJ1-2 TRBV5-1 TGCGCCAGCAGCTGGCCGACAGGGGGTAACTATGGCTACACCTTC CASSWPTGGNYGYTF
few TRBD2 TRBJ2-1 TRBV10-3 TGTGCCATCAGTCGGACTAGTGGTGAGCAGTTCTTC CAISRTSGEQFF
NA NA TRBJ2-7 TRBV20-1 TGCAGTGCTACCTTCACAGGGCCCCCCTTGGCTCAGTACTTC CSATFTGPPLAQYF
many NA TRBJ2-6 TRBV11-1 TGTGCCAGCAACCCTAGGTGGCTTGGCGGGGCCAACGTCCTGACTTTC CASNPRWLGGANVLTF
NA TRBD2 TRBJ2-7 TRBV6-5 TGTGCCAGCAGTTCCTCTAGCGGGAGTCGAGAGCAGTACTTC CASSSSSGSREQYF
few NA TRBJ2-7 TRBV18 TGTGCCAGCTCACCCCTTAGCTCCTACGAGCAGTACTTC CASSPLSSYEQYF
NA NA TRBJ1-1 TRBV30 TGTGCCTGGTTGTGGGGGGGGCGCAAGGCTGAAGCTTTCTTT CAWLWGGRKAEAFF
NA TRBD2 TRBJ2-6 TRBV5-5 TGTGCCAGCAGCTTCAGGCTAGCGGGAGGTGGGGCCAACGTCCTGACTTTC CASSFRLAGGGANVLTF
few NA TRBJ2-5 TRBV29-1 TGCAGCGTTGAAGCGAGTCTAGAGACCCAGTACTTC CSVEASLETQYF
few TRBD2 TRBJ2-3 TRBV7-9 TGTGCCAGCAGCTTAGCGGAATCGGGGGGAGATACGCAGTATTTT CASSLAESGGDTQYF
many TRBD1 TRBJ2-7 TRBV4-1 TGCGCCAGCAGCCAAGAAGGGGGCGCGGCGGTCTACGAGCAGTACTTC CASSQEGGAAVYEQYF
few TRBD2 TRBJ2-7 TRBV29-1 TGCAGCCCGCGGGGGGGAGCCGGGGACGAGCAGTACTTC CSPRGGAGDEQYF
NA NA TRBJ2-6 TRBV4-1 TGCGCCAGCAGCCAAGATGCCGCTTTGACCGTCTCTGGGGCCAACGTCCTGACTTTC CASSQDAALTVSGANVLTF
many NA TRBJ2-1 TRBV18 TGTGCCAGCTCACCTACCGGGAACGAGCAGTTCTTC CASSPTGNEQFF
NA TRBD2 TRBJ2-1 TRBV10-3 TGTGCCATCGGAAGCGGGGGGGGTCCAAATGAGCAGTTCTTC CAIGSGGGPNEQFF
NA TRBD1 TRBJ1-4 TRBV5-5 TGTGCCAGCAGCACCGGGACAGCCCGTAAGAAACTGTTTTTT CASSTGTARKKLFF
NA TRBD2 TRBJ2-7 TRBV7-9 TGTGCCAGCAGCGCCACTAGCGCCTACTACGAGCAGTACTTC CASSATSAYYEQYF
NA NA TRBJ2-1 TRBV7-9 TGTGCCACCATACCCCGGACTGATTACAATGAGCAGTTCTTC CATIPRTDYNEQFF
few TRBD2 TRBJ2-7 TRBV27 TGTGCCAGCAGTTCTACCGGGACTAGCGGGAGAGTCTACGAGCAGTACTTC CASSSTGTSGRVYEQYF
NA NA TRBJ1-1 TRBV7-9 TGTGCCAGCAGCTTACACTCCGCGAAGAACACTGAAGCTTTCTTT CASSLHSAKNTEAFF
NA TRBD1 TRBJ2-7 TRBV7-9 TGTGCCAGCAGCGGACAGGGCGGAGAGCAGTACTTC CASSGQGGEQYF
few NA TRBJ1-2 TRBV15 TGTGCCACCAGCAGAGGACAGACAGGTTCCTATGGCTACACCTTC CATSRGQTGSYGYTF
NA NA TRBJ2-7 TRBV5-1 TGCGCCAGCAGCTTGGCCGCGCGAGGGCCCTACGAGCAGTACTTC CASSLAARGPYEQYF
few TRBD2 TRBJ2-5 TRBV10-3 TGTGCCATCAGTTCGCGGGAGGGAGAGACCCAGTACTTC CAISSREGETQYF
few NA TRBJ2-2 TRBV7-6 TGTGCCAGCAGCCCCGTTGCCGGGGCGGGGTTGGCCGGGGAGCTGTTTTTT CASSPVAGAGLAGELFF
many NA TRBJ2-2 TRBV12-3/TRBV12-4 TGTGCCAGCAATCTCCAATTTGGGGAGCTGTTTTTT CASNLQFGELFF
NA TRBD1 TRBJ1-1 TRBV28 TGTGCCAGCAGGTTCGGGACAGGGTGGACTGAAGCTTTCTTT CASRFGTGWTEAFF
many TRBD2 TRBJ2-3 TRBV12-3/TRBV12-4 TGTGCCAGCAGTCTTGGGACTAGCACGTATTTT CASSLGTSTYF
NA TRBD1 TRBJ2-4 TRBV12-3/TRBV12-4 TGTGCCAGCAGTACGCCCCGAGACAGGGTATGGGACATTCAGTACTTC CASSTPRDRVWDIQYF
many TRBD1 TRBJ1-6 TRBV5-1 TGCGCCAGCAGCTTGGGACAGGGGAATTCACCCCTCCACTTT CASSLGQGNSPLHF
NA NA TRBJ2-3 TRBV29-1 TGCAGCTTCGGGCCTCGAGGAGATACGCAGTATTTT CSFGPRGDTQYF
few NA TRBJ2-7 TRBV6-5 TGTGCCAGCAGTTATTTTTCCCGACTAAACGAGCAGTACTTC CASSYFSRLNEQYF
NA NA TRBJ2-3 TRBV18 TGTGCCAGCTCACCGCGGGACGCCACAGATACGCAGTATTTT CASSPRDATDTQYF